What follows are 6 T cell receptor beta chains derived from one specimen sequenced in a study of Ad26.COV2.S vaccination and SARS-CoV-2 variants (dated by TCRdb to 2020 to 2022). The library was produced with the immunoSEQ multiplex PCR assay. The table was pulled from immuneACCESS by TCRdb, which kept in-frame rearrangements only. Such tables lose some clones; where checked, under half of the loss comes from unresolved V genes, and the rest has no known cause. The sample records approximately 460,000 clones, 89% of which are singletons. Jointly, the top ten make up 1.7% of the sample. This specimen's treatment or condition label, interpreted: some 20 received Ad26.COV2.S at low or high dose, single or two shots; roughly five received placebo; per-sample allocation not given. For vaccine and placebo recipients, repertoires were sequenced using samples collected on day 63 after the first injection.

The sequencing here drew on peripheral blood, taken in a trial of Ad26.COV2.S vaccine versus placebo. The receptors originated from a person between 18 and 65 years old who received the Ad26.COV2.S COVID-19 vaccine or a placebo.

The chain links TRBV5-4 to TRBJ1-1, with TRBD1 matching 7 bases. V lost 2 bases and J lost 1; bases outside the gene matches: 2. From germline, CDR1 is SGHNT and CDR2 YYREEE (reference sequence). CDR3 length: 14 residues. CDR3 sequence (DNA): TGTGCCAGCAGCTTAGGGGGCCCGAACACTGAAGCTTTCTTT. It yields the protein CASSLGGPNTEAFF.

This chain joins TRBV6-5 and TRBJ1-5; maybe TRBD1 (5 bases). Trimming left V 0 bases short and J 1 base short, with 7 bases between. CDR3 size: 15 residues. From germline, CDR1 is MNHEY and CDR2 SVGAGI. CDR3: CASSYSGTSNQPQHF. The CDR3 DNA sequence: TGTGCCAGCAGTTACTCTGGGACCAGCAATCAGCCCCAGCATTTT.

The rearrangement joins TRBV3-1 (or the pseudogene TRBV3-2) to TRBJ1-6; 9 bases match TRBD1. The V and J ends lost 0 bases and 9 bases, in that order; junction bases with no gene match: 6. Germline V CDR1 and CDR2: LGHDT, YNNKEL (reference sequence). This CDR3 has 16 residues. The CDR3: CASSQDMGQGGSPLHF. Written as DNA, the CDR3 is TGTGCCAGCAGCCAAGATATGGGACAGGGCGGTTCACCCCTCCACTTT.

This chain uses TRBV2 with TRBJ2-2; D possibly corresponds to TRBD1 (5 bases). This CDR3 contains 13 residues. CDR1 and CDR2 (germline): SNHLY, FYNNEI. Trimming removed 8 bases from V and 0 bases from J, with 7 bases in between. CDR3 coding DNA: TGTGCCAGCGCGACAGCGAACACCGGGGAGCTGTTTTTT. This codes for CASATANTGELFF.

Of note for this clone: The same CDR3 can be traced to other DNA sequences in this sample. V gene TRBV2 combines with J gene TRBJ2-5; unclear D gene. Germline V CDR1 and CDR2: SNHLY, FYNNEI. The CDR3 loop spans 11 amino acids. Trimming stripped 6 bases from V and 2 bases from J, with 4 bases between. The chain's CDR3 is CASRYQETQYF. The CDR3 nucleotides are TGTGCCAGCAGATATCAAGAGACCCAGTACTTC.

The chain joins TRBV28 to TRBJ2-3; 9 bases agree with TRBD1. V lost 6 bases to trimming and J lost 4 bases; unmatched junction nucleotides: 8. Germline CDR1 MDHEN, CDR2 SYDVKM. This CDR3 has 15 amino acids. Written as DNA, the CDR3 is TGTGCCAGCAGCACCCACAGGGGGCGGGCAGATACGCAGTATTTT. Translation gives CASSTHRGRADTQYF.